This T cell receptor beta chain was recorded in a study of Ad26.COV2.S vaccination and SARS-CoV-2 variants. Whole-study context: Administration of Ad26.COV2.S was intramuscular, either once or twice 56 days apart.

Noted treatment: about 20 received Ad26.COV2.S at low or high dose, single or two shots; 5 received placebo; per-sample allocation not given. The samples date from day 63 after the first vaccine or placebo injection. An adult of 18-55 years in Boston served as donor. Trimming removed 7 bases from V and 3 bases from J, with 10 bases in between. The CDR3 runs 13 residues. Germline lookup yields CDR1 MDHEN and CDR2 SYDVKM. Some clones are missing from TCRdb's copy, which holds only in-frame ones; the method was immunoSEQ multiplex PCR. The top ten hold approximately 4.5% of the sample, which has around 340,000 clones, roughly 89% seen once.

The TCR originated in a person between 18 and 59 years old who received the Ad26.COV2.S COVID-19 vaccine or a placebo. The source material was peripheral blood, sampled in a trial of Ad26.COV2.S vaccine versus placebo. The chain combines TRBV28 with TRBJ1-3; D perhaps matches TRBD1 (6 bases). CDR3 bases: TGTGCCAGCATACAGGGAAATGGAAACACCATATATTTT. Its protein product is CASIQGNGNTIYF.